This T cell receptor (beta chain) was profiled in a study of cytotoxic CD8 clonotypes in ibrutinib-treated CLL. Overall study context: An average of about 250,000 productive templates and around 100,000 productive rearrangements was obtained per sample.

The sample holds one count of this clone. Its matching antigen is unknown. The CDR3 consists of 13 residues. Germline CDR1 reads MDHEN; CDR2 reads SYDVKM. The V end lost 6 bases, the J end lost 0 bases, and 6 bases lay between the germline ends. The table came from immunoSEQ multiplex PCR; TCRdb's copy has only in-frame clones and leaves some out. The table includes more than 110,000 clones, about 78% detected once. Points from the study as a whole: Among the clonotypes, public ones were uncommon and contracted or held stable on treatment. Clonality went higher at ibrutinib response and then dropped back toward baseline at progression.

The gene calls are TRBV28 and TRBJ1-3; D may be TRBD1 (5 bases). This clonotype was obtained from a human donor with chronic lymphocytic leukemia. The source material was PBMCs, sampled after 24 months of ibrutinib treatment. This CDR3 is CASRQGSGNTIYF. The CDR3 DNA reads as TGTGCCAGCAGGCAGGGCTCTGGAAACACCATATATTTT.